The TCR beta chain described here comes from a study of blood T cells in healthy people across ages. Study outcomes and limitations: Strong correlation existed between TCR beta diversity and naive T cell percentage.

The authors ran a second PCR of roughly 7 to 11 cycles using a sample-barcoded 5' primer and a J-beta primer mix. TCRdb fed the 5' RACE reads into MiXCR, producing one record per CDR3 protein. The profile shows over 950,000 distinct CDR3 sequences, roughly two fifths of them singletons. This clonotype was counted only a few times. Its antigen remains unknown. Germline V gives CDR1 MDHEN, CDR2 SYDVKM. The CDR3 loop spans 11 amino acids. V was pared by 8 bases and J by 7 bases, with 11 bases between. The chain couples TRBV28 to TRBJ1-2, with D tentatively TRBD1 (5 bases). Sequencing was carried out using blood. The origin of this receptor is a man younger than 35 in good health. CDR3 nucleotide sequence: TGTGCCAGCGGGGCATTTGGTGGCTACACCTTC. Protein sequence: CASGAFGGYTF.